This T cell receptor (beta chain) was found in a study of OX40 agonist ivuxolimab in advanced cancers. V was cut by 0 bases and J by 4 bases, with 11 bases left in between. Germline assignment: CDR1 SGHRS and CDR2 YFSETQ. CDR3 length: 15 amino acids. This table comes from immunoSEQ multiplex PCR, and its TCRdb copy is limited to in-frame clones, with some not included. The sample shows about 66,000 clones, around 90% of them seen only once. The TCR sequence derives from an adult with an advanced solid tumor such as melanoma, head and neck, liver or kidney cancer. The genes are TRBV5-1 and TRBJ1-3; a weak D match, TRBD1 (6 bases). The specimen comprised CD4+ or CD8+ T cells sorted from blood, sampled in a trial of the OX40 agonist ivuxolimab. Here the CDR3 reads CASSLVQGSGNTIYF. The CDR3 DNA reads TGCGCCAGCAGCTTGGTTCAGGGGTCGGGAAACACCATATATTTT.